Listed below are T cell receptor beta chains from one sample, sequenced in a study of blood T cell repertoires in COVID-19. TCRdb's table, derived via immunoSEQ multiplex PCR, lists solely in-frame clones and lacks some. The data show 110,000 to 150,000 clones, with 70% to 90% seen just once and around 1.9% held by the top ten. Sequencing input: peripheral blood. These receptors were collected from a man aged 65 to 79 with acute or convalescent COVID-19. The CDR3 runs from the conserved cysteine through the conserved F or W. D genes are given only for firm matches. Expanded clones are given a class, and other clones once, few, many or no size at all.

D gene	clone size	V gene	J gene	CDR3 protein	CDR3 DNA
NA	NA	TRBV7-2	TRBJ1-2	CASSLASGINGYTF	TGTGCCAGCAGCTTAGCATCAGGGATCAATGGCTACACCTTC
NA	once	TRBV11-1	TRBJ1-1	CASSGGANTEAFF	TGTGCCAGCAGCGGAGGGGCGAACACTGAAGCTTTCTTT
NA	NA	TRBV5-4	TRBJ2-5	CASGSQETQYF	TGTGCCAGCGGGAGTCAAGAGACCCAGTACTTC
NA	once	TRBV7-8	TRBJ1-5	CASSLIQRGAGNQPQHF	TGTGCCAGCAGCTTAATTCAAAGGGGTGCTGGCAATCAGCCCCAGCATTTT
NA	NA	TRBV19	TRBJ2-7	CATEQGGGAYEQYF	TGTGCCACTGAGCAGGGTGGTGGGGCCTACGAGCAGTACTTC
NA	NA	TRBV13	TRBJ2-7	CASSARQMRPYEQYF	TGTGCCAGCAGCGCCAGACAGATGAGGCCCTACGAGCAGTACTTC
TRBD1	NA	TRBV19	TRBJ1-5	CASSMEAFRQGINQPQHF	TGTGCCAGTAGTATGGAGGCTTTCAGACAGGGGATCAATCAGCCCCAGCATTTT
NA	NA	TRBV5-1	TRBJ2-7	CASSLSRAQEQYF	TGCGCCAGCAGCTTGAGCAGGGCCCAAGAGCAGTACTTC
NA	NA	TRBV7-8	TRBJ2-2	CASIVSQGNTGELFF	TGTGCCAGCATCGTGTCCCAGGGTAACACCGGGGAGCTGTTTTTT
NA	NA	TRBV2	TRBJ2-3	CASSSQRVADTQYF	TGTGCCAGCAGTAGCCAGCGGGTTGCAGATACGCAGTATTTT
NA	NA	TRBV30	TRBJ2-1	CAWSPHYGGNYNEQFF	TGTGCCTGGAGTCCCCATTATGGGGGGAATTACAATGAGCAGTTCTTC
TRBD1	NA	TRBV15	TRBJ2-2	CATSSRTGLGELFF	TGTGCCACCAGCAGCCGGACAGGACTCGGGGAGCTGTTTTTT
TRBD1	NA	TRBV6-1	TRBJ1-5	CASSGQGVRGGFNQPQHF	TGTGCCAGCAGTGGTCAGGGAGTTCGAGGGGGCTTCAATCAGCCCCAGCATTTT
NA	NA	TRBV4-1	TRBJ2-5	CASSPPDRQETQYF	TGCGCCAGCAGCCCCCCCGACAGGCAAGAGACCCAGTACTTC
TRBD1	NA	TRBV30	TRBJ1-2	CAWGGSAGTGFFLSPYGYTF	TGTGCCTGGGGGGGCTCCGCCGGGACAGGGTTTTTCCTATCTCCCTATGGCTACACCTTC
TRBD2	NA	TRBV11-1	TRBJ2-7	CASSFRLAGVHEQYF	TGTGCCAGCAGTTTTCGACTAGCGGGAGTCCACGAGCAGTACTTC
TRBD1	NA	TRBV4-2	TRBJ2-7	CASSQDYGTGGTYEQYF	TGTGCCAGCAGCCAAGATTACGGGACAGGGGGAACATACGAGCAGTACTTC
TRBD1	NA	TRBV5-1	TRBJ2-1	CASSPGQGVYNEQFF	TGCGCCAGCAGCCCGGGACAGGGGGTCTACAATGAGCAGTTCTTC
NA	NA	TRBV2	TRBJ2-1	CASAKRTTYNEQFF	TGTGCCAGCGCTAAGCGGACTACCTACAATGAGCAGTTCTTC
NA	NA	TRBV30	TRBJ1-1	CARTAGLNTGTEAFF	TGTGCCCGAACTGCGGGACTCAACACTGGGACTGAAGCTTTCTTT
NA	NA	TRBV6-4	TRBJ1-5	CASSDKVGVPQHF	TGTGCCAGCAGTGACAAAGTCGGTGTGCCCCAGCATTTT
NA	NA	TRBV7-3	TRBJ2-3	CASSHLTHTDTQYF	TGTGCCAGCAGCCACCTGACACACACAGATACGCAGTATTTT
NA	NA	TRBV29-1	TRBJ1-2	CSVADSNYGYTF	TGCAGCGTTGCGGACTCTAACTATGGCTACACCTTC
NA	NA	TRBV5-5	TRBJ1-2	CASSTTGLGDYGYTF	TGTGCCAGCAGCACAACGGGCCTCGGGGACTATGGCTACACCTTC
NA	once	TRBV12-3/TRBV12-4	TRBJ2-5	CASSFQVQETQYF	TGTGCCAGCAGTTTCCAGGTCCAAGAGACCCAGTACTTC
NA	NA	TRBV30	TRBJ1-2	CAWTLIGGRGYTF	TGTGCCTGGACCTTGATAGGGGGAAGGGGCTACACCTTC
TRBD2	NA	TRBV19	TRBJ2-5	CASSPSGQETQYF	TGTGCCAGTAGTCCTAGCGGGCAAGAGACCCAGTACTTC
TRBD1	once	TRBV5-1	TRBJ1-3	CASSLQGAGGNTIYF	TGCGCCAGCAGCTTACAGGGGGCAGGTGGAAACACCATATATTTT
NA	NA	TRBV9	TRBJ2-3	CASSARSLEADTQYF	TGTGCCAGCAGCGCTCGTTCCCTAGAGGCAGATACGCAGTATTTT
TRBD1	once	TRBV7-6	TRBJ1-4	CASSLGQGLEKLFF	TGTGCCAGCAGCTTAGGACAGGGTCTGGAAAAACTGTTTTTT
TRBD1	NA	TRBV3-1/TRBV3-2	TRBJ1-5	CASSPTGDQPQHF	TGTGCCAGCAGTCCGACAGGGGATCAGCCCCAGCATTTT
NA	NA	TRBV6-5	TRBJ1-3	CASREAGAENTIYF	TGTGCCAGCAGAGAGGCGGGGGCTGAAAACACCATATATTTT
TRBD1	few	TRBV29-1	TRBJ1-4	CVQQGGDEKLFF	TGCGTACAACAGGGGGGGGACGAAAAACTGTTTTTT
NA	NA	TRBV10-3	TRBJ1-2	CAISDGQGFNYGYTF	TGTGCCATCAGTGACGGGCAGGGATTTAACTATGGCTACACCTTC
NA	NA	TRBV4-2	TRBJ2-5	CASSQLGRGGQETQYF	TGTGCCAGCAGCCAATTAGGTCGGGGTGGTCAAGAGACCCAGTACTTC
NA	NA	TRBV2	TRBJ1-6	CASSGIRGSPLHF	TGTGCCAGCAGTGGCATCAGGGGTTCACCCCTCCACTTT
NA	once	TRBV12-3/TRBV12-4	TRBJ1-2	CASSPGQLGGYTF	TGTGCCAGCAGCCCTGGACAGCTCGGGGGCTACACCTTC
NA	NA	TRBV6-5	TRBJ2-7	CASSYSKTGIGYEQYF	TGTGCCAGCAGTTACTCAAAGACGGGAATCGGCTACGAGCAGTACTTC
TRBD2	NA	TRBV10-3	TRBJ2-1	CAANTGGEYNEQFF	TGTGCCGCAAACACGGGGGGTGAGTACAATGAGCAGTTCTTC
TRBD1	NA	TRBV5-1	TRBJ1-1	CASSRQGENTEAFF	TGCGCCAGCAGCCGACAGGGAGAGAACACTGAAGCTTTCTTT
NA	NA	TRBV29-1	TRBJ1-2	CSVGTDSGGYTF	TGCAGCGTGGGCACGGACTCGGGTGGCTACACCTTC
NA	NA	TRBV24-1	TRBJ2-5	CATSGSGYQETQYF	TGTGCCACCAGTGGGAGTGGGTACCAAGAGACCCAGTACTTC
NA	NA	TRBV4-1	TRBJ1-1	CASQGRQVSNTEAFF	TGCGCCAGCCAGGGTCGGCAGGTTTCGAACACTGAAGCTTTCTTT
TRBD2	NA	TRBV11-2	TRBJ2-3	CASSLWSAGGPRDTQYF	TGTGCCAGCAGCTTATGGTCGGCGGGGGGGCCTAGAGATACGCAGTATTTT
NA	NA	TRBV30	TRBJ1-1	CAWSEQLDTEAFF	TGTGCCTGGAGTGAACAGTTGGACACTGAAGCTTTCTTT
NA	once	TRBV27	TRBJ1-1	CASSLRAAQHTEAFF	TGTGCCAGCAGTTTGCGGGCGGCCCAGCACACTGAAGCTTTCTTT
NA	once	TRBV3-1/TRBV3-2	TRBJ1-1	CASSQGAPLGTFF	TGTGCCAGCAGCCAAGGGGCCCCTCTCGGAACTTTCTTT
TRBD2	NA	TRBV15	TRBJ2-7	CATSRDGSGGLPYEQYF	TGTGCCACCAGCAGAGATGGGAGCGGGGGCCTCCCCTACGAGCAGTACTTC
NA	once	TRBV18	TRBJ1-6	CASSPIKQGNSPLHF	TGTGCCAGCTCACCAATTAAACAGGGCAATTCACCCCTCCACTTT
TRBD2	NA	TRBV5-1	TRBJ2-1	CASSLDLPGLATYNEQFF	TGCGCCAGCAGCTTGGACCTCCCGGGACTAGCGACCTACAATGAGCAGTTCTTC